Listed here are 15 T cell receptor beta chains from one sample, sequenced in a study of T cells in Graves' hyperthyroidism and ophthalmopathy. The source material, RNA transcripts, was used to amplify TCR beta CDR3 regions. When the TCR CDR3 underwent first-round RT-PCR, the HTBI primer set was used. One entry per CDR3 protein, called by TCRdb with MiXCR from the multiplex PCR reads. Among over 700,000 distinct CDR3 sequences listed, 18% were seen once. Sequences were obtained from blood. The receptor source for this set is a woman aged 50 to 65 with Graves' hyperthyroidism that later progressed to Graves' ophthalmopathy.

This clonotype was observed at least ten times. J is TRBJ1-1 and V is TRBV20-1, with D unclear. This CDR3 contains 15 residues. V lost 6 bases to trimming and J lost 1 base, with 18 bases between them. From germline, CDR1 is DFQATT and CDR2 SNEGSKA (reference sequence). The CDR3 loop reads CSAGLSDPSNTEAFF. CDR3 in DNA: TGCAGTGCCGGGCTAAGCGATCCTTCGAACACTGAAGCTTTCTTT.

CDR3 in amino acids: CASKAWVTEAFF. The CDR3 DNA reads TGTGCCAGCAAAGCCTGGGTCACTGAAGCTTTCTTT. The V gene is TRBV2, the J gene TRBJ1-1; no clear D. The CDR3 has 12 residues. Germline V gene sequence: CDR1 SNHLY, CDR2 FYNNEI. The V gene lost 7 bases and the J gene lost 4 bases, with 10 bases spanning the gap.

This clonotype was picked up many times. An end of the junction does not agree with germline; a read error may underlie this. This chain links TRBV5-1 with TRBJ2-3, with no clear D. This CDR3 region has 14 residues. Germline loops: CDR1 SGHRS, CDR2 YFSETQ. CDR3 DNA sequence: TGCGCCAGCAACTTGGGCGCCATGGGAGATACGCAGTATTTT. It is translated as CASNLGAMGDTQYF.

This clonotype showed up many times. The V call is TRBV12-3 or TRBV12-4, the J call TRBJ1-2, with a weak D call TRBD1 (5 bases). The CDR3 extends over 12 amino acids. V was trimmed by 8 bases and J by 8 bases, leaving 15 bases between them. In DNA form, the CDR3 reads TGTGCCAGCGGACCACGCAGGGAAGGCTACACCTTC. This encodes CASGPRREGYTF.

This clonotype was found a few times. V is TRBV11-2 and J is TRBJ2-3; a weak D match, TRBD2 (7 bases). V lost 2 bases and J 0 bases, leaving 15 bases between the germline ends. Germline CDR1 reads SGHAT; CDR2 reads FQNNGV. This CDR3 spans 17 amino acids. CDR3 DNA sequence: TGTGCCAGCAGCTTAAGGGGGGGGCATGCTAGCACAGATACGCAGTATTTT. Residues: CASSLRGGHASTDTQYF.

As regards this clonotype: A much larger clone sits a single nucleotide away, making a read error possible. This rearrangement joins TRBV3-1 to TRBJ1-6, with 7 bases identical to TRBD1. CDR3 length: 15 amino acids. Germline CDR1 and CDR2: LGHDT and YNNKEL (reference sequence). The CDR3 sequence is CAGSQLSGGNSPLHF. CDR3 in DNA: TGTGCCGGCAGCCAGTTATCAGGGGGTAATTCACCCCTCCACTTT.

This clonotype was seen ten or more times. The rearrangement uses TRBV30 and TRBJ2-3; D not certain. The length of the CDR3 is 13 residues. The ends were cut back, 4 bases at V and 1 base at J, with 9 bases in the middle. Germline V lookup: CDR1 GTSNPN, CDR2 SVGIG (reference sequence). Here the CDR3 reads CAWTQPGTDTQYF. CDR3 coding DNA: TGTGCCTGGACCCAGCCGGGCACAGATACGCAGTATTTT.

The rearrangement joins TRBV3-1 to TRBJ2-2; maybe TRBD1 (5 bases). CDR1 and CDR2 (germline): LGHDT, YNNKEL (reference sequence). This CDR3 region has 17 residues. Trimming took off 6 bases at V and 2 bases at J, with 19 bases between the two ends. The CDR3 here is CASRRRTSQFNTGELFF. CDR3 DNA sequence: TGTGCCAGCAGGCGCCGGACAAGCCAGTTCAACACCGGGGAGCTGTTTTTT.

This clonotype was found many times. The CDR3 sequence is CASIAGNEQYF. The CDR3 coding sequence is TGTGCCAGCATAGCCGGGAACGAGCAGTACTTC. This sequence joins TRBV6-1 and TRBJ2-7, with D possibly TRBD2 on 5 matching bases. Trimming shortened V by 7 bases and J by 5 bases, and 9 bases separated the two germline ends. The CDR3 runs 11 residues. CDR1 and CDR2 (germline): MNHNS, SASEGT.

This clonotype has at least ten counts. V is TRBV3-1 and J is TRBJ1-2; TRBD1 might be the D (5 bases). The CDR3 covers 15 residues. V lost 1 base and J lost 8, with 17 bases in between. Germline V gives CDR1 LGHDT, CDR2 YNNKEL (reference sequence). This CDR3 is CASSQGPPGSGGYTF. CDR3 coding DNA: TGTGCCAGCAGCCAAGGTCCACCGGGATCAGGGGGCTACACCTTC.

This clonotype was detected ten times or more. The genes are TRBV12-3 or TRBV12-4 and TRBJ1-5, with D perhaps matching TRBD1 (5 bases). V was cut by 7 bases and J by 2 bases, with 12 bases left in between. CDR3 length: 14 residues. The CDR3 DNA reads TGTGCCAGCACTCCGTCGGGGGGCAATCAGCCCCAGCATTTT. Translated, it gives CASTPSGGNQPQHF.

This chain joins TRBV10-3 and TRBJ1-1, with 7 bases lining up with TRBD1. Germline V CDR1 and CDR2: ENHRY, SYGVKD. Trimming removed 6 bases from V and 3 bases from J; junction bases left unmatched: 1. CDR3 length equals 12 residues. The DNA for the CDR3 is TGTGCCATCAGGCAGGGGGACACTGAAGCTTTCTTT. It codes for CAIRQGDTEAFF.

This clonotype was detected a few times. CDR3 sequence reads: CASSPSGVGYGYTF. In nucleotides, the CDR3 is TGTGCCAGCAGCCCCTCGGGGGTGGGCTATGGCTACACCTTC. V gene TRBV7-9 combines with J gene TRBJ1-2, with D tentatively TRBD1 (5 bases). CDR3 length equals 14 residues. V lost 5 bases to trimming and J lost 4 bases, with 14 bases between them. Germline CDR1 reads SEHNR; CDR2 reads FQNEAQ (reference sequence).

Ten or more counts support this clonotype. The chain combines TRBV3-1 with TRBJ1-1; 8 bases agree with TRBD1. Germline V CDR1 and CDR2: LGHDT, YNNKEL (reference sequence). This CDR3 is 15 amino acids long. V trimming: 3 bases; J trimming: 1 base; junction bases outside the gene matches: 4. DNA for the CDR3: TGTGCCAGCAGCCAGATGGACAGGGCGAACACTGAAGCTTTCTTT. Protein sequence: CASSQMDRANTEAFF.

The V call is TRBV5-1, the J call TRBJ2-5, with 9 bases that match TRBD2. The V gene's germline CDR1 is SGHRS and CDR2 YFSETQ. V lost 7 bases and J lost 4; bases outside the gene matches: 5. The CDR3 spans 13 residues. CDR3 DNA sequence: TGCGCCAGCGGTAAGACTAGCGGAGAGACCCAGTACTTC. Translation gives CASGKTSGETQYF.